The clone carrying this TCR beta chain was counted many times. What it binds is not known. Assay: immunoSEQ multiplex PCR; the TCRdb copy retains only in-frame clones and omits some. The sample was found to contain a few thousand clones, and every one recurs. These data belong to a study of T cells after posttransplantation cyclophosphamide. Overall study results and limits: Donor CD8+ memory clones often dominated recipient blood repertoires at later times.

V lost 3 bases, J lost 1 base, and 5 bases stayed unmatched. The germline V gene has CDR1 MNHEY and CDR2 SMNVEV (reference sequence). The CDR3 sequence is 15 residues long. Cyclophosphamide on days +3 and +4 followed busulfan-fludarabine conditioning and a marrow graft. This TCR came from a female patient in her 60s who received an allogeneic stem cell transplant from an unrelated donor, was CMV-positive, and had acute GVHD only. Some T cells may be the graft donor's. The chain links TRBV27 to TRBJ1-1; 7 bases fit TRBD1. Sample: PBMCs, taken after an allogeneic stem cell transplant with post-transplant cyclophosphamide. The CDR3 is CASSFGGTANTEAFF. In nucleotides, the CDR3 is TGTGCCAGCAGTTTTGGAGGGACAGCGAACACTGAAGCTTTCTTT.